This TCR beta chain is drawn from a study of cytomegalovirus exposure and HLA in healthy donors. V was clipped by 9 bases and J by 6 bases, with 9 bases between them. Germline V gene data show CDR1 as LNHDA and CDR2 as SQIVND (reference sequence). CDR3 size: 11 residues. Use of 60 Vbeta and 13 Jbeta primers characterized the PCR. Authors' data handling: In a later analysis, around 12 million of approximately 80 million unique beta chains occurred in at least two donors. TCRdb's copy holds only in-frame clones and misses some; the assay was immunoSEQ multiplex PCR. V and J calls and clone size are as listed in that table; D and trimming were resolved from the DNA. The sample yields tens of thousands of clones, under 65% seen once. In its sample, this clone was seen a few times.

The sequence was obtained from a male donor in good health and CMV-seropositive. This chain joins TRBV19 and TRBJ2-1; D is unresolved. Sequenced sample: PBMCs. In DNA, the CDR3 is TGTGCCAGCCTTCCGGGCAATGAGCAGTTCTTC. It yields the protein CASLPGNEQFF.